The rows below give T cell receptor beta chains drawn from one sample of a study of shared clonotypes between healthy human individuals. Data came from immunoSEQ multiplex PCR; TCRdb stores just in-frame clones and leaves some out. The profile covers 650,000 to 800,000 clones, with roughly two thirds appearing a single time and around 1.7% taken by the ten largest. Specimen: memory CD4+ T cells sorted from blood. The receptors here all came from a woman in her 30s in good health. Each CDR3 is given with its conserved first and last residue. D genes are given only for firm matches. Expanded clones are given a class, and other clones once, few, many or no size at all.

D	V	J	length	size	CDR3	DNA
TRBD1	TRBV19	TRBJ1-2	13	.	CASSGRGRMGYTF	TGTGCCAGTAGCGGCAGGGGGCGTATGGGCTACACCTTC
.	TRBV19	TRBJ2-3	13	few	CATLGGLADTQYF	TGTGCCACCCTGGGGGGGCTCGCAGATACGCAGTATTTT
.	TRBV19	TRBJ2-7	15	.	CASRTRLGASSEQYF	TGTGCCAGTCGAACTCGACTCGGGGCTAGCAGCGAGCAGTACTTC
TRBD1	TRBV6-1	TRBJ1-5	14	.	CASRGLQGNQPQHF	TGTGCCAGCAGGGGCCTACAGGGGAATCAGCCCCAGCATTTT
TRBD2	TRBV18	TRBJ2-1	16	few	CASSPTELAGVWEQFF	TGTGCCAGCTCACCCACGGAGCTAGCGGGAGTCTGGGAGCAGTTCTTC
.	TRBV4-1	TRBJ2-7	14	.	CASSPSWSSYEQYF	TGCGCCAGCAGCCCAAGCTGGAGCTCCTACGAGCAGTACTTC
TRBD2	TRBV14	TRBJ2-3	15	.	CASSQGTSGRDTQYF	TGTGCCAGCAGCCAAGGGACTAGCGGGAGAGATACGCAGTATTTT
.	TRBV28	TRBJ2-3	15	.	CASSFRQPSTDTQYF	TGTGCCAGCAGTTTTCGACAGCCCAGCACAGATACGCAGTATTTT
.	TRBV19	TRBJ1-1	15	.	CASSRREGRRGEAFF	TGTGCCAGTAGTAGGCGGGAGGGTCGGAGAGGTGAAGCTTTCTTT
.	TRBV10-3	TRBJ2-5	15	.	CAISETEGLQETQYF	TGTGCCATCAGTGAGACCGAGGGACTTCAAGAGACCCAGTACTTC
TRBD2	TRBV6-5	TRBJ2-3	14	.	CASSYSASGRGQYF	TGTGCCAGCAGTTACTCAGCTAGCGGGAGAGGGCAGTATTTT
.	TRBV25-1	TRBJ2-1	15	.	CASTPGRGPYNEQFF	TGTGCCAGCACCCCGGGGAGGGGGCCTTACAATGAGCAGTTCTTC
.	TRBV30	TRBJ2-7	13	few	CAWRKPPGYEQYF	TGTGCCTGGAGGAAGCCACCGGGGTACGAGCAGTACTTC
.	TRBV7-2	TRBJ1-1	14	.	CASSWLAGNTEAFF	TGTGCCAGCAGCTGGCTGGCAGGCAACACTGAAGCTTTCTTT
.	TRBV28	TRBJ2-3	14	.	CASTSATRTDTQYF	TGTGCCAGCACTTCCGCGACTCGCACAGATACGCAGTATTTT
.	TRBV14	TRBJ2-5	12	.	CASSQNRETQYF	TGTGCCAGCAGCCAAAACCGAGAGACCCAGTACTTC
.	TRBV1	TRBJ2-3	14	once	CTSSYDGSADTQYF	TGCACCAGCAGCTATGACGGGAGCGCAGATACGCAGTATTTT
.	TRBV4-1	TRBJ2-1	16	.	CASSLQTTTSYNEQFF	TGCGCCAGCAGCCTGCAAACTACAACCTCCTACAATGAGCAGTTCTTC
.	TRBV10-1	TRBJ2-3	16	once	CASSPGDRTPTDTQYF	TGCGCCAGCAGTCCGGGGGACCGAACGCCCACAGATACGCAGTATTTT
TRBD1	TRBV6-1	TRBJ1-1	14	.	CASSEGRGPSEAFF	TGTGCCAGCAGTGAAGGGAGGGGGCCCTCTGAAGCTTTCTTT
.	TRBV9	TRBJ2-5	18	.	CASSARTGGQGRTETQYF	TGTGCCAGCAGCGCCAGGACCGGGGGGCAGGGACGTACAGAGACCCAGTACTTC
TRBD1	TRBV11-2	TRBJ1-4	15	.	CASSYGGQGNEKLFF	TGTGCCAGCAGCTACGGCGGACAGGGGAATGAAAAACTGTTTTTT
.	TRBV6-1	TRBJ1-5	15	.	CASRTRTLSNQPQHF	TGTGCCAGCAGGACCCGCACACTTAGCAATCAGCCCCAGCATTTT
.	TRBV18	TRBJ2-2	14	few	CASSPELNTGELFF	TGTGCCAGCTCACCGGAGCTGAACACCGGGGAGCTGTTTTTT
.	TRBV6-5	TRBJ1-1	16	.	CASCSARPDSNTEAFF	TGTGCCAGCTGTTCCGCGCGCCCAGACAGCAACACTGAAGCTTTCTTT
.	TRBV28	TRBJ1-4	12	few	CASSVRWEKLFF	TGTGCCAGCAGCGTAAGGTGGGAAAAACTGTTTTTT
.	TRBV9	TRBJ2-1	13	.	CASSVGRENEQFF	TGTGCCAGCAGCGTAGGTAGAGAGAATGAGCAGTTCTTC
.	TRBV6-1	TRBJ1-1	14	once	CASSGTVRPTEAFF	TGTGCCAGCAGTGGGACAGTACGCCCCACTGAAGCTTTCTTT
.	TRBV7-8	TRBJ2-3	12	.	CASTDSWDTQYF	TGTGCCAGCACCGATTCCTGGGATACGCAGTATTTT
TRBD2	TRBV11-2	TRBJ2-1	16	.	CASSRTGLALYNEQFF	TGTGCCAGCAGCCGCACTGGACTAGCTCTCTACAATGAGCAGTTCTTC